This entry lists 20 T cell receptor beta chains sequenced from one sample in a study of blood T cell repertoires in COVID-19 (dated by TCRdb to the early 2020s). Receptors were amplified or captured by the immunoSEQ multiplex PCR assay. This immuneACCESS table, as held by TCRdb, lists in-frame sequences with V and J called but not all clones. Of the missing ones, under half trace to an unresolved V gene in checked studies; the others have no known cause. The sample records about 230,000 clones, around 78% of which are singletons. 2.5% to 3% of the sample is taken by the ten largest. The source material was peripheral blood. These receptors came from a woman in her sixties or seventies with active or convalescent COVID-19.

The chain combines TRBV19 with TRBJ2-1; 10 nucleotides agree with TRBD2. Germline-derived CDR1 and CDR2 are LNHDA and SQIVND (reference sequence). V gave up 3 bases and J gave up 4 bases; unmatched junction bases: 6. The CDR3 totals 16 residues. CDR3 DNA: TGTGCCAGTAGTATGATTAGCGGGGGGCCTTACAATGAGCAGTTCTTC. As protein: CASSMISGGPYNEQFF.

The chain combines TRBV2 with TRBJ2-5; 10 nucleotides line up with TRBD2. Per germline, CDR1 SNHLY and CDR2 FYNNEI. V was pared by 5 bases and J by 5 bases, with 14 bases of the junction left unmatched. CDR3 length equals 17 residues. In DNA form, the CDR3 reads TGTGCCAGCAGTTTGAACTGGAGCGGGGGGGCCAGTGAGACCCAGTACTTC. As protein: CASSLNWSGGASETQYF.

This clone was seen a handful of times. The chain recombines TRBV7-9 with TRBJ2-2; 8 nucleotides line up with TRBD1. The CDR3 is made up of 14 amino acids. From germline, CDR1 is SEHNR and CDR2 FQNEAQ (reference sequence). After removal of 5 bases from V and 3 bases from J, the junction contained 2 bases not matched to a gene. The CDR3 loop reads CASSPDRDTGELFF. In DNA, the CDR3 is TGTGCCAGCAGCCCGGACAGGGACACCGGGGAGCTGTTTTTT.

This rearrangement joins TRBV3-1 (or the pseudogene TRBV3-2) to TRBJ2-5, with D tentatively TRBD2 (6 bases). The CDR3 spans 15 residues. The germline V gene encodes CDR1 LGHDT and CDR2 YNNKEL (reference sequence). The germline V and J ends were trimmed by 1 base and 1 base, with 10 bases remaining between them. The CDR3: CASSQGASAQETQYF. Written as DNA, the CDR3 is TGTGCCAGCAGCCAAGGTGCTAGCGCCCAAGAGACCCAGTACTTC.

The chain links TRBV7-6 to TRBJ2-1; 7 bases are a match to TRBD2. Trimming cost V 1 base and J 10 bases; bases outside gene matches: 7. The CDR3 totals 14 residues. CDR1 is SGHVS, CDR2 FNYEAQ, per germline. CDR3 region: CASSLVRAGREQFF. In DNA, the CDR3 is TGTGCCAGCAGCTTAGTTCGAGCGGGAAGGGAGCAGTTCTTC.

The chain couples TRBV28 to TRBJ2-7; TRBD1 agrees at 8 bases. The CDR3 is 14 amino acids. The junction had 6 bases not matched to a gene; V was cut back by 6 bases and J by 2 bases. Germline V lookup: CDR1 MDHEN, CDR2 SYDVKM. In DNA, the CDR3 is TGTGCCAGCAGGCCGGGACAGGATACCTACGAGCAGTACTTC. Translation: CASRPGQDTYEQYF.

This chain uses TRBV6-1 with TRBJ2-7; a weak D match, TRBD2 (7 bases). The CDR3 is 15 amino acids. CDR1 is MNHNS, CDR2 SASEGT, per germline. The germline V and J ends were trimmed by 3 bases and 3 bases, with 15 bases remaining between them. The CDR3 loop reads CASSEGGAFDYEQYF. In nucleotides, the CDR3 is TGTGCCAGCAGTGAGGGGGGGGCTTTTGACTACGAGCAGTACTTC.

The V gene is TRBV5-1, the J gene TRBJ1-2; TRBD1 matches 7 bases. The CDR3 runs to 14 residues. The germline V gene has CDR1 SGHRS and CDR2 YFSETQ. Trimming took 2 bases from V and 3 from J; bases not matched to a gene: 4. The CDR3 nucleotides are TGCGCCAGCAGCTTAGGAGGGGGCGACTATGGCTACACCTTC. Encoded protein: CASSLGGGDYGYTF.

Of note for this clone: The same CDR3 is also encoded by other DNA sequences in this sample. The chain combines TRBV27 with TRBJ2-2; TRBD1 is a possible D gene (5 bases). The CDR3 totals 13 residues. CDR1 is MNHEY, CDR2 SMNVEV, per germline (reference sequence). The germline V and J ends were trimmed by 6 bases and 3 bases, with 8 bases remaining between them. CDR3 protein: CASSLGDTGELFF. CDR3 sequence (DNA): TGTGCCAGCAGCCTAGGGGACACCGGGGAGCTGTTTTTT.

This clone has only one observation. The chain links TRBV3-1 (or the pseudogene TRBV3-2) to TRBJ1-5; no firm D call. CDR3 size: 12 residues. Per germline, CDR1 LGHDT and CDR2 YNNKEL (reference sequence). V gave up 4 bases and J gave up 6 bases, with 7 bases separating them. The CDR3 bases are TGTGCCAGCAGCCTTCCCGGTCAGCCCCAGCATTTT. Its protein is CASSLPGQPQHF.

The V call is TRBV6-6, the J call TRBJ1-1; D perhaps matches TRBD1 (5 bases). The V and J ends lost 6 bases and 5 bases respectively, with 16 bases between them. This CDR3 region has 14 residues. In germline, CDR1 is MNHNY, CDR2 SVGAGI (reference sequence). The CDR3 bases are TGTGCCAGCAGGACGGGACTCCTGGGGACTGAAGCTTTCTTT. Translating gives CASRTGLLGTEAFF.

The chain employs TRBV2 and TRBJ1-4; 7 positions match TRBD1. This CDR3 has 15 amino acids. CDR1 and CDR2 from the germline V gene are SNHLY and FYNNEI. Trimming removed 3 bases from V and 4 bases from J; junction bases left unmatched: 5. DNA of the CDR3: TGTGCCAGCAGTGAGCAGGGACAGATTAATGAAAAACTGTTTTTT. It encodes CASSEQGQINEKLFF.

This chain connects TRBV3-1 (or the pseudogene TRBV3-2) to TRBJ1-6; D perhaps matches TRBD1 (5 bases). V was pared by 1 base and J by 9 bases, with 13 bases between. Per the germline V gene, CDR1 is LGHDT and CDR2 is YNNKEL (reference sequence). This CDR3 has 15 amino acids. The CDR3 coding sequence is TGTGCCAGCAGCCAAGGGTGGAATAGGGGTTCACCCCTCCACTTT. Translation: CASSQGWNRGSPLHF.

The rearrangement joins TRBV13 to TRBJ1-2; D uncertain. Trimming took 4 bases from V and 3 from J, leaving 12 bases between them. This CDR3 spans 14 amino acids. The germline CDR1 and CDR2 sequences are PRHDT and FYEKMQ (reference sequence). CDR3 in DNA: TGTGCCAGCAGCTCTACCGGTCAGGACTATGGCTACACCTTC. Translation gives CASSSTGQDYGYTF.

This clone was observed a single time. The chain links TRBV12-3 or TRBV12-4 to TRBJ1-1, with TRBD1 as a possible D gene (6 bases). CDR3 length: 13 residues. The V and J ends lost 6 bases and 1 base respectively, with 9 bases between them. CDR3 amino acids: CASSQQGNTEAFF. CDR3 bases: TGTGCCAGCAGCCAACAGGGGAACACTGAAGCTTTCTTT.

The V and J genes are TRBV20-1 and TRBJ2-7; possibly TRBD1 for D (5 bases). V was cut by 6 bases and J by 2 bases, with 8 bases left in between. The V gene's germline CDR1 is DFQATT and CDR2 SNEGSKA (reference sequence). This CDR3 has 11 residues. The CDR3 DNA follows: TGCAGTGCCTCAGGGCCCTACGAGCAGTACTTC. It encodes CSASGPYEQYF.

The chain joins TRBV6-5 to TRBJ2-7, with 11 bases matching TRBD2. Trimming at V came to 6 bases and at J to 4 bases, leaving 2 bases not matched to a gene. There are 13 residues in the CDR3. From germline, CDR1 is MNHEY and CDR2 SVGAGI. In DNA, the CDR3 is TGTGCCAGCAGGGGACTAGCGGAGTACGAGCAGTACTTC. This codes for CASRGLAEYEQYF.

V and J are TRBV7-6 and TRBJ1-5; 7 bases line up with TRBD1. This CDR3 spans 15 amino acids. The germline V gene has CDR1 SGHVS and CDR2 FNYEAQ. After removal of 1 base from V and 3 bases from J, the junction contained 3 bases not matched to a gene. The CDR3 loop is CASSLEQGHNQPQHF. CDR3 DNA: TGTGCCAGCAGCTTAGAACAGGGGCACAATCAGCCCCAGCATTTT.

The chain links TRBV2 to TRBJ2-1; D not certain. This CDR3 is 13 amino acids long. The germline gives CDR1 SNHLY, CDR2 FYNNEI. V lost 1 base, J lost 5 bases, and 6 bases lay in between. The CDR3, as DNA: TGTGCCAGCAGTGAAGTGGTAGACAATGAGCAGTTCTTC. Protein sequence: CASSEVVDNEQFF.

This clone turned up a few times. For the CDR3, the DNA is TGTGCCAGTAGTCCGTCCGCCCAGGGGCTCAATCAGCCCCAGCATTTT. This codes for CASSPSAQGLNQPQHF. The genes are TRBV19 and TRBJ1-5, with D possibly matching TRBD1 (6 bases). This CDR3 is built from 16 residues. V lost 5 bases to trimming and J lost 3 bases, with 17 bases between them. Per germline, CDR1 LNHDA and CDR2 SQIVND (reference sequence).